This T cell receptor (beta chain) was found in a study of CD4+ T cells in melanoma. General observations from the study: CD8+ T cell, macrophage and B cell function reportedly correlated with neoantigen-specific CD4+ T cells.

Comments on this clone: No antigen is known for it.

CDR3 size: 13 residues. Germline lookup yields CDR1 GTSNPN and CDR2 SVGIG (reference sequence). With 6 bases clipped from V and 4 bases from J, the junction kept 7 bases outside the gene matches. Produced via immunoSEQ multiplex PCR; TCRdb's table is partial and in-frame only. This repertoire shows over 130,000 clones, 80% to 95% found once; its top ten account for 1.5% to 1.7%. This clonotype was sampled from a human donor with melanoma. The chain combines TRBV30 with TRBJ2-7; 9 bases agree with TRBD1. CDR3 in DNA: TGTGCCTGTTACGGGACAGGGAGTTACGAGCAGTACTTC. Residues: CACYGTGSYEQYF. The full variable domain, its missing parts supplied by reference TRBV30 and TRBJ2-7, is SQTIHQWPATLVQPVGSPLSLECTVEGTSNPNLYWYRQAAGRGLQLLFYSVGIGQISSEVPQNLSASRPQDRQFILSSKKLLLSDSGFYLCACYGTGSYEQYFGPGTRLTVT.